The clone carrying this T cell receptor beta chain was observed a handful of times. This entry is derived from a study of CDR3 diversity in severe acne. TCRdb fed the PCR reads into MiXCR, producing one record per CDR3 protein. The sample shows more than 85,000 distinct CDR3 sequences, 45% to 50% of them seen only once. The V gene end was trimmed by 6 bases and the J gene end by 4 bases; junction bases not matched to a gene: 9. This CDR3 has 15 amino acids. The receptor comes from a male donor in good health, serving as a control. The specimen was blood. The chain combines TRBV12-3 or TRBV12-4 with TRBJ1-5; 7 bases fit TRBD1. CDR3 amino acids: CASSATGTVNQPQHF. The CDR3, as DNA: TGTGCCAGCAGCGCAACCGGGACAGTTAATCAGCCCCAGCATTTT.